A single TCR beta chain is shown here with its context. In the authors' methods: How many nucleated cells were present was estimated from reference gene primer amplification. TCRdb's table, derived via immunoSEQ multiplex PCR, lists solely in-frame clones and lacks some. For V, J and clone size, that table is used; D and trimming come from the DNA. The table lists some 190,000 clones, roughly 88% of them singletons. The data stem from a study of blood T cell repertoires in COVID-19. Losses at the gene ends were 3 bases for V and 4 bases for J; bases not matched to a gene: 10. CDR1 is SGHRS and CDR2 is YFSETQ in the germline V gene. CDR3 length equals 16 residues.

This sequence originates from a man between 60 and 75 years old with acute or convalescent COVID-19. Specimen: peripheral blood. The chain links TRBV5-1 to TRBJ2-3, with 8 bases matching TRBD1. Written as DNA, the CDR3 is TGCGCCAGCAGCTCGCTAACCGGGACAGGAGCAGATACGCAGTATTTT. Its protein product is CASSSLTGTGADTQYF.